Sequencing of this T cell receptor beta chain was carried out in a study of T cells in tuberculosis. Notes on the study in general: Smaller distances to GMM-specific TCRs suggested their expansion in active tuberculosis. Cases with active tuberculosis were adults, while controls were adolescents.

The CDR3 is 16 residues long. In germline, CDR1 is MNHNY, CDR2 SVGAGI (reference sequence). Trimming removed 2 bases from V and 4 bases from J, with 17 bases in between. The data were produced by immunoSEQ multiplex PCR, yet TCRdb's version contains in-frame clones alone and is incomplete. Altogether over 35,000 clones are present, about 95% being singletons, with the ten largest covering about 3.7%. On this clone itself: The antigen remains unidentified.

The chain links TRBV6-6 to TRBJ1-2; D call uncertain. The sequence came from a donor between 10 and 29 years old with latent tuberculosis or without tuberculosis infection. The sample comprised PBMCs. CDR3 sequence reads: CASSYPLPGEGYGYTF. The DNA of the CDR3 is TGTGCCAGCAGTTACCCATTGCCCGGGGAGGGCTATGGCTACACCTTC.